A selection of T cell receptor beta chains follows, all from one sample in a study of T cells in tuberculosis. Assay used: immunoSEQ multiplex PCR; TCRdb lists only in-frame clones, some missing. Of approximately 57,000 clones listed, roughly 90% are singletons. The specimen sequenced was CD1b-GMM tetramer-negative cells sorted from PBMCs. Every receptor here comes from an adult woman with latent tuberculosis. The CDR3 runs from the conserved cysteine through the conserved F or W. Fields, in order: D gene, clone size, V gene, J gene, CDR3 DNA, CDR3 protein. The D gene is left open where the match is weak. The size field is filled for only some rows; it gives once, few, many or a size class.

d_call: TRBD1; clone_size: .; v_call: TRBV11-2; j_call: TRBJ1-1; cdr3_nt: TGTGCCAGTAATACAGGGGGCACTGAAGCTTTCTTT; cdr3_aa: CASNTGGTEAFF
d_call: .; clone_size: .; v_call: TRBV4-2; j_call: TRBJ1-2; cdr3_nt: TGTGCCAGCAGCCAAGATCGTAGGCGGAGTGGCTACACCTTC; cdr3_aa: CASSQDRRRSGYTF
d_call: .; clone_size: .; v_call: TRBV6-1; j_call: TRBJ1-5; cdr3_nt: TGTGCCAGCAGTGGACCGGGGATTAGTGGGAATCAGCCCCAGCATTTT; cdr3_aa: CASSGPGISGNQPQHF
d_call: TRBD2; clone_size: .; v_call: TRBV6-5; j_call: TRBJ2-7; cdr3_nt: TGTGCCAGCAGTACTTATAGCGGGAGCTCCTACGAGCAGTACTTC; cdr3_aa: CASSTYSGSSYEQYF
d_call: .; clone_size: .; v_call: TRBV6-1; j_call: TRBJ1-6; cdr3_nt: TGTGCCTCGGCCTTGACAGATAATTCACCCCTCCACTTT; cdr3_aa: CASALTDNSPLHF
d_call: .; clone_size: .; v_call: TRBV5-1; j_call: TRBJ1-3; cdr3_nt: TGCGCCAGCAGCTTGGTTGCGGGCTCTTCTGGAAACACCATATATTTT; cdr3_aa: CASSLVAGSSGNTIYF
d_call: .; clone_size: .; v_call: TRBV11-2; j_call: TRBJ1-5; cdr3_nt: TGTGCCAGCAGCTTAGATCTTATTCAGCCCCAGCATTTT; cdr3_aa: CASSLDLIQPQHF
d_call: TRBD1; clone_size: .; v_call: TRBV7-8; j_call: TRBJ2-5; cdr3_nt: TGTGCCAGCACCCCCGGACAGGCTGTCCAAGAGACCCAGTACTTC; cdr3_aa: CASTPGQAVQETQYF
d_call: TRBD2; clone_size: .; v_call: TRBV7-9; j_call: TRBJ2-7; cdr3_nt: TGTGCCAGCAGCCCGGGGGCTAGTCGACTAGCGGGAGGGCCTAAGTACTTC; cdr3_aa: CASSPGASRLAGGPKYF
d_call: TRBD1; clone_size: .; v_call: TRBV5-1; j_call: TRBJ2-7; cdr3_nt: TGCGCCAGCAGCTTTGTTACCGGGACAGGAATCTACGAGCAGTACTTC; cdr3_aa: CASSFVTGTGIYEQYF
d_call: TRBD1; clone_size: .; v_call: TRBV7-2; j_call: TRBJ1-1; cdr3_nt: TGTGCCAGCAGGCGACAGGGGGCGACTGAAGCTTTCTTT; cdr3_aa: CASRRQGATEAFF
d_call: TRBD1; clone_size: .; v_call: TRBV7-2; j_call: TRBJ1-2; cdr3_nt: TGTGCCAGCAGCCCTCCCCGGACAGGGTATGGCTACACCTTC; cdr3_aa: CASSPPRTGYGYTF
d_call: TRBD1; clone_size: .; v_call: TRBV5-6; j_call: TRBJ2-3; cdr3_nt: TGTGCCAGCAGCTCAACAGGGGTTGCGACAGATACGCAGTATTTT; cdr3_aa: CASSSTGVATDTQYF
d_call: .; clone_size: .; v_call: TRBV4-3; j_call: TRBJ1-2; cdr3_nt: TGCGCCAGCAGCCAAGATATCGGGGTGGGTATTGGCTACACCTTC; cdr3_aa: CASSQDIGVGIGYTF
d_call: TRBD2; clone_size: .; v_call: TRBV9; j_call: TRBJ2-3; cdr3_nt: TGTGCCAGCAGCGAGAGGAATTCCGGGACTAGCGGGATCAGAGATACGCAGTATTTT; cdr3_aa: CASSERNSGTSGIRDTQYF
d_call: TRBD1; clone_size: .; v_call: TRBV9; j_call: TRBJ1-1; cdr3_nt: TGTGCCAGCAGCCCCATTTATATTGGGACAGGGGGCCCGGAAGGCACTGAAGCTTTCTTT; cdr3_aa: CASSPIYIGTGGPEGTEAFF
d_call: TRBD2; clone_size: once; v_call: TRBV7-9; j_call: TRBJ2-7; cdr3_nt: TGTGCCAGCAGCTCCCAAGGACTAGCCTACGAGCAGTACTTC; cdr3_aa: CASSSQGLAYEQYF
d_call: TRBD1; clone_size: .; v_call: TRBV28; j_call: TRBJ2-7; cdr3_nt: TGTGCCACCAGAAGACAGGGCACCTACGAGCAGTACTTC; cdr3_aa: CATRRQGTYEQYF
d_call: TRBD2; clone_size: .; v_call: TRBV27; j_call: TRBJ2-7; cdr3_nt: TGTGCCAGCAGTCCTTCCCCGGGACTAGTTGTCTACGAGCAGTACTTC; cdr3_aa: CASSPSPGLVVYEQYF
d_call: TRBD2; clone_size: .; v_call: TRBV7-2; j_call: TRBJ2-3; cdr3_nt: TGTGCCAGCAGCTTAGAAGGTGCGGGAGGGGTAGATACGCAGTATTTT; cdr3_aa: CASSLEGAGGVDTQYF
d_call: TRBD2; clone_size: .; v_call: TRBV6-1; j_call: TRBJ2-3; cdr3_nt: TGTGCCAGCAGTGAGGGCGGCGGGGGGGCGACCGATACGCAGTATTTT; cdr3_aa: CASSEGGGGATDTQYF
d_call: .; clone_size: .; v_call: TRBV10-3; j_call: TRBJ1-2; cdr3_nt: TGTGCCATCAGTGGTGAAGACTATGGCTGCACCTTC; cdr3_aa: CAISGEDYGCTF
d_call: .; clone_size: .; v_call: TRBV7-2; j_call: TRBJ2-4; cdr3_nt: TGTGCCAGCAGCTTAGGCGGGACTGAAAACATTCAGTACTTC; cdr3_aa: CASSLGGTENIQYF
d_call: .; clone_size: .; v_call: TRBV11-3; j_call: TRBJ2-5; cdr3_nt: TGTGCCAGCAGCTTATGGACCAGGGAAGAGACCCAGTACTTC; cdr3_aa: CASSLWTREETQYF
d_call: .; clone_size: .; v_call: TRBV2; j_call: TRBJ1-3; cdr3_nt: TGTGCCAGCAGGCGGAGGGCTGGAAACACCATATATTTT; cdr3_aa: CASRRRAGNTIYF
d_call: TRBD2; clone_size: .; v_call: TRBV7-3; j_call: TRBJ2-1; cdr3_nt: TGTGCCAGCAGCTTAGGTCCCTCTAGCGGGAGGTCCAATGAGCAGTTCTTC; cdr3_aa: CASSLGPSSGRSNEQFF
d_call: .; clone_size: .; v_call: TRBV6-5; j_call: TRBJ2-1; cdr3_nt: TGTGCCAGCAGCCGAGCGAGCTCCTACAATGAGCAGTTCTTC; cdr3_aa: CASSRASSYNEQFF
d_call: .; clone_size: .; v_call: TRBV5-6; j_call: TRBJ2-1; cdr3_nt: TGTGCCAGCAGCGCCATAGTCCCGAGCTCCTACAATGAGCAGTTCTTC; cdr3_aa: CASSAIVPSSYNEQFF
d_call: .; clone_size: .; v_call: TRBV7-2; j_call: TRBJ2-3; cdr3_nt: TGTGCCAGCAGCTATCGACTCGCTAGCACAGATACGCAGTATTTT; cdr3_aa: CASSYRLASTDTQYF
d_call: .; clone_size: .; v_call: TRBV7-8; j_call: TRBJ2-3; cdr3_nt: TGTGCCAGCAGCCCCGCGGCTAGCGAAGGAGGCGATACGCAGTATTTT; cdr3_aa: CASSPAASEGGDTQYF
d_call: .; clone_size: few; v_call: TRBV18; j_call: TRBJ2-7; cdr3_nt: TGTGCCAGCTCACCAGCCGGCACAGGGAATTACGAGCAGTACTTC; cdr3_aa: CASSPAGTGNYEQYF
d_call: .; clone_size: .; v_call: TRBV4-2; j_call: TRBJ1-1; cdr3_nt: TGTGCCAGCAGTCGTCCGGGACATGGAGCTTTCTTT; cdr3_aa: CASSRPGHGAFF
d_call: TRBD2; clone_size: .; v_call: TRBV29-1; j_call: TRBJ2-3; cdr3_nt: TGCAGCGTTGACGGACTAGCGGGAGAAACCCCTAGCACAGATACGCAGTATTTT; cdr3_aa: CSVDGLAGETPSTDTQYF
d_call: TRBD1; clone_size: .; v_call: TRBV6-5; j_call: TRBJ1-5; cdr3_nt: TGTGCCAGCAGTTTGAAACAGGGGGCGAGCAATCAGCCCCAGCATTTT; cdr3_aa: CASSLKQGASNQPQHF
d_call: .; clone_size: .; v_call: TRBV6-6; j_call: TRBJ2-7; cdr3_nt: TGTGCCAGCAGCCGCTATAACGAGCAGTACTTC; cdr3_aa: CASSRYNEQYF
d_call: TRBD1; clone_size: .; v_call: TRBV27; j_call: TRBJ1-2; cdr3_nt: TGTGCCAGCAGTTTACGGGGCAGGGGGGACTATGGCTACACCTTC; cdr3_aa: CASSLRGRGDYGYTF
d_call: TRBD2; clone_size: .; v_call: TRBV4-2; j_call: TRBJ2-1; cdr3_nt: TGTGCCAGCAGCCAAGGGACTAGCGGGAGGGCCTACAATGAGCAGTTCTTC; cdr3_aa: CASSQGTSGRAYNEQFF
d_call: .; clone_size: .; v_call: TRBV11-3; j_call: TRBJ2-1; cdr3_nt: TGTGCCAGCAGTCAGGGGGGAAACAACAATGAGCAGTTCTTC; cdr3_aa: CASSQGGNNNEQFF
d_call: TRBD1; clone_size: .; v_call: TRBV27; j_call: TRBJ1-6; cdr3_nt: TGTGCCAGCAGGGGACAGGTTAATTCACCCCTCCACTTT; cdr3_aa: CASRGQVNSPLHF
d_call: .; clone_size: .; v_call: TRBV11-2; j_call: TRBJ2-3; cdr3_nt: TGTGCCAGCAGCCCTGGACTCGAGGATACGCAGTATTTT; cdr3_aa: CASSPGLEDTQYF
d_call: TRBD1; clone_size: medium-sized; v_call: TRBV7-9; j_call: TRBJ1-4; cdr3_nt: TGTGCCAGCAGTAGGGACAGGCCAAATGAAAAACTGTTTTTT; cdr3_aa: CASSRDRPNEKLFF
d_call: .; clone_size: .; v_call: TRBV28; j_call: TRBJ1-5; cdr3_nt: TGTGCCAGTCATGACACTTATAGCAATCAGCCCCAGCATTTT; cdr3_aa: CASHDTYSNQPQHF
d_call: .; clone_size: once; v_call: TRBV7-2; j_call: TRBJ2-5; cdr3_nt: TGTGCCAGCAGCTTATCCCCGGGGGGCGAGACCCAGTACTTC; cdr3_aa: CASSLSPGGETQYF
d_call: .; clone_size: .; v_call: TRBV4-3; j_call: TRBJ1-5; cdr3_nt: TGCGCCAGCAGCCAATCGAGAGATCAGCCCCAGCATTTT; cdr3_aa: CASSQSRDQPQHF
d_call: TRBD1; clone_size: .; v_call: TRBV19; j_call: TRBJ1-2; cdr3_nt: TGTGCCACCGAAACAGGGGGCTATGGCTACACCTTC; cdr3_aa: CATETGGYGYTF
d_call: TRBD1; clone_size: .; v_call: TRBV27; j_call: TRBJ1-2; cdr3_nt: TGTGCCAGCCGTAGACAGGGCTCTCCGGGTGGCTACACCTTC; cdr3_aa: CASRRQGSPGGYTF
d_call: .; clone_size: .; v_call: TRBV28; j_call: TRBJ2-7; cdr3_nt: TGTGCCAGCAGCGCGTTCGAGGGCTACGAGCAGTACTTC; cdr3_aa: CASSAFEGYEQYF
d_call: .; clone_size: .; v_call: TRBV7-2; j_call: TRBJ1-1; cdr3_nt: TGTGCCAGCAGCTTGCGGCAGCCACCCGCTGAAGCTTTCTTT; cdr3_aa: CASSLRQPPAEAFF
d_call: TRBD2; clone_size: few; v_call: TRBV7-3; j_call: TRBJ2-3; cdr3_nt: TGTGCCAGCAGCTTAGGCCTAGCGGGAGATACGCAGTATTTT; cdr3_aa: CASSLGLAGDTQYF
d_call: .; clone_size: .; v_call: TRBV11-2; j_call: TRBJ1-2; cdr3_nt: TGTGCCAGCAGCTTTTCCGGGACACCCACCAAGTCGAACTATGGCTACACCTTC; cdr3_aa: CASSFSGTPTKSNYGYTF
d_call: .; clone_size: .; v_call: TRBV7-9; j_call: TRBJ1-2; cdr3_nt: TGTGCCAGCAGCTTAGCGGGGAGTGGCGGCTACACCTTC; cdr3_aa: CASSLAGSGGYTF
d_call: .; clone_size: .; v_call: TRBV27; j_call: TRBJ1-1; cdr3_nt: TGTGCCAGCAGTTTATCGATCGGGGTAAACACTGAAGCTTTCTTT; cdr3_aa: CASSLSIGVNTEAFF